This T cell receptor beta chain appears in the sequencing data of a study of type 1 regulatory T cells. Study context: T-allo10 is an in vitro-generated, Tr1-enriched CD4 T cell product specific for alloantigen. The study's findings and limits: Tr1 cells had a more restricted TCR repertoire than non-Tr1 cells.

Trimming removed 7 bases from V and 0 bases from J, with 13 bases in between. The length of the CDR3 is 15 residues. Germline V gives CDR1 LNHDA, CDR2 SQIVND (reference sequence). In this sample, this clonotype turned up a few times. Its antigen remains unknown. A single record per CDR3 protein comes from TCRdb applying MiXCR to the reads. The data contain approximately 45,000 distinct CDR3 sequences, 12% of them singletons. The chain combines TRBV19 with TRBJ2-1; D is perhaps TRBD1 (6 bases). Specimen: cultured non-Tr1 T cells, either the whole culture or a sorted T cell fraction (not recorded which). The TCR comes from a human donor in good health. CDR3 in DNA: TGTGCCAGTAAGGGGGTCGGACGCTCCTACAATGAGCAGTTCTTC. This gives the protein CASKGVGRSYNEQFF.